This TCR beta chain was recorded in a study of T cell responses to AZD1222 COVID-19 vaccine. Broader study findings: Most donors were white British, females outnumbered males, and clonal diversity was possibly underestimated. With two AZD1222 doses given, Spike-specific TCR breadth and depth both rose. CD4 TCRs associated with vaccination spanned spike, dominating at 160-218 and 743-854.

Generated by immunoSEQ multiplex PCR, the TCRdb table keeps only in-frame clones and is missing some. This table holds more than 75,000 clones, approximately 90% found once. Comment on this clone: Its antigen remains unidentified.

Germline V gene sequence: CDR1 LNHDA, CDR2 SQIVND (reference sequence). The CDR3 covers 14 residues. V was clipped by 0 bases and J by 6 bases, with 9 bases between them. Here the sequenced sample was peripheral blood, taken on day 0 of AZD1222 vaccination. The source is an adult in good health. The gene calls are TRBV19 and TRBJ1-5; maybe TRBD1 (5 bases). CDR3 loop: CASSIDQGAQPQHF. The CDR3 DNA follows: TGTGCCAGTAGTATAGACCAGGGTGCTCAGCCCCAGCATTTT.